This TCR beta chain was recorded in a study of shared clonotypes between healthy human individuals. Study context: Two women and a few men aged 18 to 49 served as donors. Three plates each covered CD4 naive and memory; CD8 naive two, CD8 memory one.

Sorted-subset replicate PCRs used around 200 ng DNA, about 30,000 T cell genomes. Generated by immunoSEQ multiplex PCR, the TCRdb table keeps only in-frame clones and is missing some. This sample has over a million clones; about 75% occur once, and the top ten carry 1.4% to 1.5%. General study results and limits: Expectations were that clonotype sharing among donors would be affected by sequencing depth.

About this clone: Its antigen remains unknown.

V gave up 0 bases and J gave up 7 bases, with 13 bases separating them. The germline V gene encodes CDR1 MNHEY and CDR2 SVGAGI. CDR3 length: 16 residues. The origin of this receptor is a man in his late teens or twenties in good health. The rearrangement links TRBV6-5 to TRBJ1-6, with D maybe TRBD1 (5 bases). The sequenced material came from memory CD4+ T cells sorted from blood. Subset meaning: CD45RA-negative fraction. Here the CDR3 reads CASSYSGAAANSPLHF. The CDR3 nucleotides are TGTGCCAGCAGTTACTCAGGGGCAGCTGCCAATTCACCCCTCCACTTT.